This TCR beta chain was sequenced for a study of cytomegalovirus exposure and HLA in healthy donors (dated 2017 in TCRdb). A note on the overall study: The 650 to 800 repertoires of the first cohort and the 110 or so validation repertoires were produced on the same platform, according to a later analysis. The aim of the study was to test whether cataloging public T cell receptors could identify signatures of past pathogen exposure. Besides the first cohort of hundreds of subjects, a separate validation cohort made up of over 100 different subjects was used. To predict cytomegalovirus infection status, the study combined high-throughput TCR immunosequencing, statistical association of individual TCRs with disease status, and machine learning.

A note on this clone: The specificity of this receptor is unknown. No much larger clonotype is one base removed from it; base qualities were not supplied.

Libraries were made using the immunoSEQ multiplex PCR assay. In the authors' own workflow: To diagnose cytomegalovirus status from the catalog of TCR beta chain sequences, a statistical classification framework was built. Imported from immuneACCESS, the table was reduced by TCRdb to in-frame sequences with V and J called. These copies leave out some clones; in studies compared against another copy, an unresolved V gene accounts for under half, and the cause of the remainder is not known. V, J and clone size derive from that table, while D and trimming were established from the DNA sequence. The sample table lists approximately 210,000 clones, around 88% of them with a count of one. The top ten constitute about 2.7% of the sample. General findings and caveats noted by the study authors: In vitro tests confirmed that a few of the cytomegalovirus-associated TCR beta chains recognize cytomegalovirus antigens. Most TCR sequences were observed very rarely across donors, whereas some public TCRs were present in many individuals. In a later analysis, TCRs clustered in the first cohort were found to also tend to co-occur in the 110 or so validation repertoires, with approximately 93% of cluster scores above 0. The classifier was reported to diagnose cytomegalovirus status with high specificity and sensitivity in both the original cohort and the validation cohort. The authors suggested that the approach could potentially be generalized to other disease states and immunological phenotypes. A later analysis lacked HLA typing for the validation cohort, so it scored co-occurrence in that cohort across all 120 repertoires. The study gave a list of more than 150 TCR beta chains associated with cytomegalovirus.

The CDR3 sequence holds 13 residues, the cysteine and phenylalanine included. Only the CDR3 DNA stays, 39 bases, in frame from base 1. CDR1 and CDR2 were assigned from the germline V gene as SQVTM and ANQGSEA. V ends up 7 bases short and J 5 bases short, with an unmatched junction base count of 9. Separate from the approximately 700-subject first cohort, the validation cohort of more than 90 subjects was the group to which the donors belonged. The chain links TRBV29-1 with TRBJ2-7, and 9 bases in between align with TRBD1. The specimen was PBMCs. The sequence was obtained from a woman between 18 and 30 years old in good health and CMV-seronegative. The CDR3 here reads CSATGTGSDEQYF. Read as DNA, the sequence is TGCAGCGCTACTGGGACAGGGTCAGACGAGCAGTACTTC.